These 21 T cell receptor beta chains share one sample of origin, sequenced in a study of T cell repertoires in cytomegalovirus infection. Which antigens these TCRs recognize remains unknown. MiXCR, applied by TCRdb to the reads, yields one record per CDR3 protein. Of some 6,100 distinct CDR3 sequences detected, roughly half appear once; the ten largest clones hold about 89%. Sequencing was performed on PBMCs, sequenced either directly or after in vitro stimulation (not recorded which). Receptor source: a human donor in good health (CMV status not recorded). Some clones in this sample may be carry-over from other donors' samples.

There are many counts of this clonotype. This chain connects TRBV7-9 to TRBJ1-2; D ambiguous. CDR1 is SEHNR and CDR2 is FQNEAQ in the germline V gene (reference sequence). V was clipped by 1 base and J by 5 bases, with 14 bases between them. This CDR3 comprises 15 residues. The chain's CDR3 is CASSLDLGGRYGYTF. The CDR3 region has the DNA TGTGCCAGCAGCTTAGATCTGGGCGGGAGATATGGCTACACCTTC.

The J gene is TRBJ2-7, the V gene TRBV7-9; tentative D call: TRBD2 (6 bases). V lost 1 base, J lost 3 bases, and 16 bases lay in between. This CDR3 region has 16 residues. From germline, CDR1 is SEHNR and CDR2 FQNEAQ (reference sequence). CDR3 nucleotide sequence: TGTGCCAGCAGCTTAGGTGGTGGGAGGACACGCTACGAGCAGTACTTC. Protein product: CASSLGGGRTRYEQYF.

A note on this clonotype: Given the absence of the conserved phenylalanine or tryptophan at the CDR3 end, a read error is likely. The DNA is omitted, as the CDR3 cannot be located on it reliably, and the CDR3 follows TCRdb's listing. The J gene is TRBJ2-1, the V gene TRBV11-3. The CDR3 contains 12 residues when both ends are counted. CDR1 and CDR2 from the germline V gene are SGHNT and YENEEA. The CDR3: CASSVWGTEPLL.

CDR3 sequence (DNA): TGTGCCAGCAGCTCGGACAGGGAGCAGTTCTTC. Translating it yields CASSSDREQFF. The chain joins TRBV7-3 to TRBJ2-1; 7 nucleotides align to TRBD1. Germline assignment: CDR1 SGHTA and CDR2 FQGTGA. The V segment lost 4 bases and the J segment 10 bases; nucleotides outside the gene matches: 1. The CDR3 covers 11 residues.

The genes are TRBV25-1 and TRBJ2-7; possible D gene TRBD2, 5 bases. V was clipped by 6 bases and J by 3 bases, with 18 bases between them. The CDR3 contains 15 residues. CDR1 and CDR2 (germline): MGHDK, SYGVNS. CDR3: CASSTPTQLDYEQYF. CDR3 nucleotides: TGTGCCAGCAGCACTCCCACCCAACTAGACTACGAGCAGTACTTC.

This clonotype was observed a single time. Since no conserved phenylalanine or tryptophan closes the CDR3, a read error is the likely cause. V gene TRBV7-2 combines with J gene TRBJ2-5; 9 positions match TRBD2. The CDR3 is 19 amino acids. V dropped 3 bases and J dropped 5; count of bases not matched to a gene: 19. Germline CDR1 reads SGHTA; CDR2 reads FQGNSA. The CDR3 DNA reads TGTGCCAGCAGCTTCCGAGGAGCTAGCGGGATTCCCGAAGGGGAGACCCAGTACGTC. Protein sequence: CASSFRGASGIPEGETQYV.

This clonotype was detected many times. The chain combines TRBV28 with TRBJ1-6, with D maybe TRBD1 (5 bases). Germline CDR1 is MDHEN and CDR2 is SYDVKM. Trimming took off 3 bases at V and 7 bases at J, with 13 bases between the two ends. The CDR3 extends over 15 amino acids. CDR3 nucleotide sequence: TGTGCCAGCAGTTTCCGGGACCCTTGGAATTCACCCCTCCACTTT. It is translated as CASSFRDPWNSPLHF.

The gene calls are TRBV7-8 and TRBJ2-7; a possible D gene is TRBD1 (6 bases). The ends were cut back, 9 bases at V and 5 bases at J, with 20 bases in the middle. This CDR3 is built from 14 residues. Germline loops: CDR1 SGHVS, CDR2 FQNEAQ. CDR3 in DNA: TGTGCCAGAGGTTGGGACACCCATGGCGACGAGCAGTACTTC. This translates into CARGWDTHGDEQYF. Looking up the rest from reference TRBV7-8 and TRBJ2-7 gives the full variable domain: GAGVSQSPRYKVAKRGQDVALRCDPISGHVSLFWYQQALGQGPEFLTYFQNEAQLDKSGLPSDRFFAERPEGSVSTLKIQRTQQEDSAVYLCARGWDTHGDEQYFGPGTRLTVT.

Regarding this clonotype: The missing conserved phenylalanine or tryptophan at the end of this CDR3 makes a read error likely. This chain uses TRBV7-2 with TRBJ1-5; maybe TRBD1 (5 bases). Trimming cost V 7 bases and J 0 bases, with 13 bases left between them. The CDR3 has 15 amino acids. In germline, CDR1 is SGHTA, CDR2 FQGNSA. In DNA form, the CDR3 reads TGTGCCAGCATCCCCGTGACAGCTAGCAATCAGCCCCAGCATTGT. Translating it yields CASIPVTASNQPQHC.

In this sample, this clonotype turned up a few times. This chain joins TRBV2 and TRBJ2-5, with a weak D call TRBD2 (5 bases). The ends were cut back, 7 bases at V and 4 bases at J, with 10 bases in the middle. This CDR3 has 12 amino acids. The germline V gene has CDR1 SNHLY and CDR2 FYNNEI. The CDR3 coding sequence is TGTGCCAGCAAGGAGGACTCAGAGACCCAGTACTTC. Protein product: CASKEDSETQYF.

With regard to this clonotype: A read error may account for a junction end that differs from germline. The chain recombines TRBV6-2 or TRBV6-3 with TRBJ2-3; 10 positions agree with TRBD2. From germline, CDR1 is MNHEY and CDR2 SVGEGT. The CDR3 sequence is 17 residues long. The CDR3 protein is CASSYSALAGDADTTSF. The CDR3 bases are TGTGCCAGCAGTTACTCAGCGCTAGCGGGAGATGCAGATACGACGTCTTTT.

As for this clonotype: One end of the junction does not line up with germline, which may come from a read error. V gene TRBV6-5 combines with J gene TRBJ1-5, with D uncertain. CDR3 size: 14 residues. Germline-derived CDR1 and CDR2 are MNHEY and SVGAGI. CDR3 sequence: CASSTVQKNHPQHF. The CDR3 DNA reads as TGTGCCAGCAGCACGGTACAGAAGAATCATCCCCAACATTTT.

The J gene is TRBJ1-1, the V gene TRBV7-6; 9 bases align to TRBD1. CDR1 is SGHVS, CDR2 FNYEAQ, per germline. The CDR3 is 15 residues long. The junction had 8 bases not matched to a gene; V was cut back by 4 bases and J by 5 bases. CDR3 coding DNA: TGTGCCAGCAGCTCCCTGACAGGGGGACAGACTGAAGCTTTCTTT. Translating gives CASSSLTGGQTEAFF. Based on the CDR3 plus reference TRBV7-6 and TRBJ1-1, the full variable domain is GAGVSQSPRYKVTKRGQDVALRCDPISGHVSLYWYRQALGQGPEFLTYFNYEAQQDKSGLPNDRFSAERPEGSISTLTIQRTEQRDSAMYRCASSSLTGGQTEAFFGQGTRLTVV.

The chain recombines TRBV7-2 with TRBJ2-1; 8 positions match TRBD2. The CDR3 contains 14 residues. Germline trimming cut 5 bases from V and 7 bases from J; bases unmatched to any gene: 7. Germline-derived CDR1 and CDR2 are SGHTA and FQGNSA. This CDR3 is CASSQAGGRNEQFF. CDR3 nucleotide sequence: TGTGCCAGCAGCCAGGCGGGGGGAAGGAATGAGCAGTTCTTC.

The J gene is TRBJ2-1, the V gene TRBV7-2; 8 bases are a match to TRBD2. Trimming at V came to 5 bases and at J to 9 bases, leaving 9 bases not matched to a gene. The CDR3 is made up of 14 amino acids. Germline loops: CDR1 SGHTA, CDR2 FQGNSA. The CDR3 DNA is TGTGCCAGCAGCCATGCGGGAGGAAGGACTGAGCAGTTCTTC. Residues: CASSHAGGRTEQFF.

A note on this clonotype: Since no conserved phenylalanine or tryptophan closes the CDR3, a read error is the likely cause. No DNA is shown, since the ends of the CDR3 on it are uncertain; the CDR3 is the one TCRdb lists. The chain has TRBV25-1 and TRBJ1-4. Germline V gene sequence: CDR1 MGHDK, CDR2 SYGVNS. Including both end residues, the CDR3 is 12 amino acids long. CDR3 sequence reads: CASRRGQEKLCC.

The chain carries TRBV7-9 and TRBJ1-4; TRBD1 might be the D (5 bases). The CDR3 covers 14 residues. The germline V gene has CDR1 SEHNR and CDR2 FQNEAQ (reference sequence). The V end was cut by 1 base, the J end by 5 bases, with 8 bases between. This CDR3 is CASSLGQLNEKLFF. For the CDR3, the DNA is TGTGCCAGCAGCTTAGGACAGCTCAATGAAAAACTGTTTTTT.

This clonotype was recorded at least ten times. The junction departs from the called germline gene at one end, perhaps through a read error. The CDR3 region is CASRWDTPVDEKYF. DNA of the CDR3: TGTGCCAGCAGATGGGACACCCCTGTCGACGAGAAGTACTTC. The genes are TRBV7-8 and TRBJ2-7, with D perhaps matching TRBD1 (6 bases). This CDR3 comprises 14 residues. CDR1 is SGHVS, CDR2 FQNEAQ, per germline.

This clonotype was seen only once. In this CDR3 the conserved last residue, phenylalanine or tryptophan, is missing, so a read error is likely. No DNA is shown, since the ends of the CDR3 on it are uncertain; the CDR3 is the one TCRdb lists. The chain joins TRBV7-2 to TRBJ1-5; TRBD1, the table's D call, lacks a check against the DNA. The CDR3 contains 15 residues when both ends are counted. CDR1 and CDR2 from the germline V gene are SGHTA and FQGNSA. The CDR3 reads CASSPGTASNQPPQL.

Many counts were recorded for this clonotype. One end of the junction varies from germline; a read error may be responsible. V is TRBV7-8 and J is TRBJ2-7; D perhaps matches TRBD1 (5 bases). The length of the CDR3 is 14 residues. Germline V CDR1 and CDR2: SGHVS, FQNEAQ. The CDR3 DNA reads as TGTGCCATCAGCTTGGACACCCCTGTCGACGAGCAGTACTTC. Amino acids: CAISLDTPVDEQYF.

The sample holds a few counts of this clonotype. The rearrangement joins TRBV7-3 to TRBJ1-1, with a possible D match to TRBD1 (5 bases). The CDR3 sequence is 13 residues long. CDR1 and CDR2 (germline): SGHTA, FQGTGA. The ends were cut back, 5 bases at V and 1 base at J, with 8 bases in the middle. CDR3 residues: CASSRTRNTEAFF. The CDR3 region has the DNA TGTGCCAGCAGCCGGACACGGAACACTGAAGCTTTCTTT.